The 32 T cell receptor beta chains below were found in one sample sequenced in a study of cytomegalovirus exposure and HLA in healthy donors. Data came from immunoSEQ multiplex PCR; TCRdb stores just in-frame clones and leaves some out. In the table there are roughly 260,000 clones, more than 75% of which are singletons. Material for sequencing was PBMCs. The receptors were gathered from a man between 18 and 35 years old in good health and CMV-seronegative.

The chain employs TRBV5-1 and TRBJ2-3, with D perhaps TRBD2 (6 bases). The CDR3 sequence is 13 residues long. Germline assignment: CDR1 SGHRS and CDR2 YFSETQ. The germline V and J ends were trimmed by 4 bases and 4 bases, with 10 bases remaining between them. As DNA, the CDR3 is TGCGCCAGCAGCAGGGGAGGTGCAGATACGCAGTATTTT. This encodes CASSRGGADTQYF.

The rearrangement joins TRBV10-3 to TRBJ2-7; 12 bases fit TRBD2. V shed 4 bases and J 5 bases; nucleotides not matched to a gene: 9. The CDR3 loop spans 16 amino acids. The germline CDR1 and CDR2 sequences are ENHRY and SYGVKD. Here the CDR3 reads CAISGQTSGSLDEQYF. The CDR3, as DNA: TGTGCCATCAGTGGCCAGACTAGCGGGAGTTTAGACGAGCAGTACTTC.

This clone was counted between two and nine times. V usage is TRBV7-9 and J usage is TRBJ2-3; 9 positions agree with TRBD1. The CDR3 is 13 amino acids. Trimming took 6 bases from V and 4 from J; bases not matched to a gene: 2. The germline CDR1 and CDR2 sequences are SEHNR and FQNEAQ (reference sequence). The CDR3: CASRQGAPDTQYF. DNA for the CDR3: TGTGCCAGCAGACAGGGGGCCCCAGATACGCAGTATTTT.

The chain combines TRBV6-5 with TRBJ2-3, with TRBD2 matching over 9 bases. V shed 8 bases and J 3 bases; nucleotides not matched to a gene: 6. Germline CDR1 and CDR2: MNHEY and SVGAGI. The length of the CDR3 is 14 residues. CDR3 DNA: TGTGCCAGCGGGGATAGCGGGGGAACAGATACGCAGTATTTT. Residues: CASGDSGGTDTQYF.

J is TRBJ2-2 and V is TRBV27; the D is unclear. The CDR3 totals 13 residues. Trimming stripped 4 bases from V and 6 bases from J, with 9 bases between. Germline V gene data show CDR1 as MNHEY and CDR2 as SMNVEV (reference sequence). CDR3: CASSSRPAGELFF. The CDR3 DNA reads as TGTGCCAGCAGTTCCCGTCCCGCCGGGGAGCTGTTTTTT.

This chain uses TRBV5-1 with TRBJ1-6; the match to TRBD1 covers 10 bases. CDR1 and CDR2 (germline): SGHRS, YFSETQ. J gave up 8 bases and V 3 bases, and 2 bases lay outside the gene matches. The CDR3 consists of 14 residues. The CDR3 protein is CASSSGTGDSPLHF. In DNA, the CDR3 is TGCGCCAGCAGCTCCGGGACAGGGGATTCACCCCTCCACTTT.

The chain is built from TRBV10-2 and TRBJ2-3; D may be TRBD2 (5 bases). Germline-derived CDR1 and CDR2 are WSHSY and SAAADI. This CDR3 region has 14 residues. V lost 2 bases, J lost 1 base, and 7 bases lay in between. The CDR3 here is CASSESGGTDTQYF. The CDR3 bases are TGCGCCAGCAGTGAGAGCGGTGGCACAGATACGCAGTATTTT.

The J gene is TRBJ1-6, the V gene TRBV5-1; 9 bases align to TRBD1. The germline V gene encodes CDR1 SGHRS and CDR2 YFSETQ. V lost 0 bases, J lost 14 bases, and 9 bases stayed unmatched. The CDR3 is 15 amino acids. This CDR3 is CASSLANRGPVALHF. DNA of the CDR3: TGCGCCAGCAGCTTGGCCAACAGGGGGCCTGTGGCCCTCCACTTT.

The CDR3, as DNA: TGTGCCAGCAGCTTTAACTGGGGGGGCAATGAGCAGTTCTTC. Translating gives CASSFNWGGNEQFF. The rearrangement joins TRBV28 to TRBJ2-1; TRBD2 matches at 7 bases. The V and J ends lost 6 bases and 6 bases, in that order; junction bases with no gene match: 8. Germline V gene data show CDR1 as MDHEN and CDR2 as SYDVKM. The CDR3 totals 14 residues.

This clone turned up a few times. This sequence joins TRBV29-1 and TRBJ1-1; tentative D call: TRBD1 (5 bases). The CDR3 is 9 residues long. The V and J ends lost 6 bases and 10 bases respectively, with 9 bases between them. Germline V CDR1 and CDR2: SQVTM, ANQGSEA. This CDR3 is CSVDQGAFF. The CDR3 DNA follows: TGCAGCGTGGACCAGGGAGCTTTCTTT.

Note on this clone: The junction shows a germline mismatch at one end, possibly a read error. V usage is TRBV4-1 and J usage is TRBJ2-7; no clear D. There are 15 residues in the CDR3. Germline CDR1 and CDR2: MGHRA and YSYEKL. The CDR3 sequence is CANSQSIDTPYEQYF. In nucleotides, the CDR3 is TGCGCCAACAGCCAATCTATAGATACCCCCTACGAGCAGTACTTC.

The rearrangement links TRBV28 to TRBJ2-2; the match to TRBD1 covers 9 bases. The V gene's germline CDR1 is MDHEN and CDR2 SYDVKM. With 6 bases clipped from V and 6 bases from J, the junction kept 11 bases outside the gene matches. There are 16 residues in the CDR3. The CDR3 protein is CASSPAGQGLSGELFF. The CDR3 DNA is TGTGCCAGCAGCCCTGCTGGACAGGGGCTATCCGGGGAGCTGTTTTTT. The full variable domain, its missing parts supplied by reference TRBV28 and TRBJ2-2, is DVKVTQSSRYLVKRTGEKVFLECVQDMDHENMFWYRQDPGLGLRLIYFSYDVKMKEKGDIPEGYSVSREKKERFSLILESASTNQTSMYLCASSPAGQGLSGELFFGEGSRLTVL.

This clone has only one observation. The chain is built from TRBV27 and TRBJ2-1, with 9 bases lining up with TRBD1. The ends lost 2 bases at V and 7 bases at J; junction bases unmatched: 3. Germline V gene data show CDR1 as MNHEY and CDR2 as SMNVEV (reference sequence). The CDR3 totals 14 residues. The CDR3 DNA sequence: TGTGCCAGCAGTTTACGGGACAGGGTTAATGAGCAGTTCTTC. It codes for CASSLRDRVNEQFF.

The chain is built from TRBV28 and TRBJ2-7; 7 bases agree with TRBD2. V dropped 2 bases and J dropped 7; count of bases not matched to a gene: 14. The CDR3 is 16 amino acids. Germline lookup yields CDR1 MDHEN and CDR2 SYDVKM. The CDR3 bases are TGTGCCAGCAGTTTACGGGGGGACCTCAGGGTCGGTGAGCAGTACTTC. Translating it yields CASSLRGDLRVGEQYF.

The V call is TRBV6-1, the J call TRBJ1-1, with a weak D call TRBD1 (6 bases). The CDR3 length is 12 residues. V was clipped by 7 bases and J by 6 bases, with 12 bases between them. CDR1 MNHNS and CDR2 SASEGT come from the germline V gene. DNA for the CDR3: TGTGCCAGCACCAGGGAGGGGGCTGAAGCTTTCTTT. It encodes CASTREGAEAFF.

CDR3 in DNA: TGTGCCAGCTCACCCTTTACTAGCGGAGGCTTTAGCACAGATACGCAGTATTTT. It codes for CASSPFTSGGFSTDTQYF. J is TRBJ2-3 and V is TRBV18; 8 bases line up with TRBD2. The CDR3 sequence is 18 residues long. J lost 0 bases, V lost 3 bases, and 11 bases had no gene match. CDR1 and CDR2 (germline): KGHSH, LQKENI.

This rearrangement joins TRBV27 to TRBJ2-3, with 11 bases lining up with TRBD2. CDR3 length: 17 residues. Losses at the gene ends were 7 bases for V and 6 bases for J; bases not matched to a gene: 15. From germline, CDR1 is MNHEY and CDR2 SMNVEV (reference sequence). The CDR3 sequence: CASNRGGLAGTLDTQYF. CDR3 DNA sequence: TGTGCCAGCAACCGAGGCGGACTAGCGGGTACTCTGGATACGCAGTATTTT.

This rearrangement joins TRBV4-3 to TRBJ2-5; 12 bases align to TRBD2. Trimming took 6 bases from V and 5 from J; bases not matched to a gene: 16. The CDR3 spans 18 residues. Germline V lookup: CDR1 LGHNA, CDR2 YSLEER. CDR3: CASSRKGGLAGGLETQYF. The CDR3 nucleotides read TGCGCCAGCAGTCGCAAGGGAGGGCTAGCGGGGGGGCTGGAGACCCAGTACTTC.

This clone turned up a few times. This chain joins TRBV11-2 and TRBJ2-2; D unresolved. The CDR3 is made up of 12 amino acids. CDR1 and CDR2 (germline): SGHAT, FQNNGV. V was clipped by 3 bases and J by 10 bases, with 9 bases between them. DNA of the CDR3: TGTGCCAGCAGCTTGAGGAGCACGGAGCTGTTTTTT. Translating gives CASSLRSTELFF.

CDR3 in DNA: TGTGCCAGCAGTTCACAGACAGAGACCCAGCATTTT. Translation: CASSSQTETQHF. V gene TRBV28 combines with J gene TRBJ1-5; D is perhaps TRBD1 (5 bases). Trimming removed 4 bases from V and 11 bases from J, with 12 bases in between. Germline-derived CDR1 and CDR2 are MDHEN and SYDVKM. The CDR3 length is 12 residues.

CDR3 sequence (DNA): TGTGCCAGCAGCAGGGAGAGAGGGGGAACGCAGTATTTT. Protein: CASSRERGGTQYF. This rearrangement joins TRBV5-8 to TRBJ2-3; tentative D call: TRBD1 (6 bases). The CDR3 loop spans 13 amino acids. Germline V gene lookup returns CDR1 SGHTS and CDR2 YDEGEE. V was cut by 4 bases and J by 9 bases, with 15 bases left in between.

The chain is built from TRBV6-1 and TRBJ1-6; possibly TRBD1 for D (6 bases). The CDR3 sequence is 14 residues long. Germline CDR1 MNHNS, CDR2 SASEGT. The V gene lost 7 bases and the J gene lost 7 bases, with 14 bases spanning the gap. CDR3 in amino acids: CASTLTGFNSPLHF. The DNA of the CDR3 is TGTGCCAGCACCCTGACAGGATTCAATTCACCCCTCCACTTT.

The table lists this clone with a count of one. The CDR3 region has the DNA TGTGCCAGCAGCTTATCGTTAGGACCGGGGGACGGATCCTACGAGCAGTACTTC. This sequence encodes CASSLSLGPGDGSYEQYF. The chain uses TRBV7-2 and TRBJ2-7; D perhaps matches TRBD2 (6 bases). V was clipped by 2 bases and J by 1 base, with 21 bases between them. CDR3 length: 18 residues. Germline CDR1 and CDR2: SGHTA and FQGNSA.

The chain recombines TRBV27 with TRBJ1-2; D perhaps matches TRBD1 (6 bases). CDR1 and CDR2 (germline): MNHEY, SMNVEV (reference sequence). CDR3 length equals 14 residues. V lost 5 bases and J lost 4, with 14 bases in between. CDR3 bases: TGTGCCAGCAGTCGGACAGATCGGAGCTATGGCTACACCTTC. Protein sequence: CASSRTDRSYGYTF.

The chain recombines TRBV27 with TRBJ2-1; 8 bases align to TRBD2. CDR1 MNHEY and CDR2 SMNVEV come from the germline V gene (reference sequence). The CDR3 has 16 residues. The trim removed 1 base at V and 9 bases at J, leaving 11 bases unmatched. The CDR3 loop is CASSLYTGGSKGEQFF. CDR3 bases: TGTGCCAGCAGTTTATATACGGGAGGGTCCAAGGGTGAGCAGTTCTTC.

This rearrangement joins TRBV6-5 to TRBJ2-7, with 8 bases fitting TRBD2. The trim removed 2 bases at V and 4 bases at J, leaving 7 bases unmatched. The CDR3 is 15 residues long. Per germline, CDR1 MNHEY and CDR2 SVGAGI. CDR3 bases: TGTGCCAGCAGTTACGGTAGGAGCGGGAGATACGAGCAGTACTTC. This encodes CASSYGRSGRYEQYF.

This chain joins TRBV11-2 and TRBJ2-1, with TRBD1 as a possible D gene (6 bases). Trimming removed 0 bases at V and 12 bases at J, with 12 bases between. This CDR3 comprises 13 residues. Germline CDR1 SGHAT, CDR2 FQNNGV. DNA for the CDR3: TGTGCCAGCAGCTTAGATCCTCAGGGGATGCAGTTCTTC. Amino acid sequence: CASSLDPQGMQFF.

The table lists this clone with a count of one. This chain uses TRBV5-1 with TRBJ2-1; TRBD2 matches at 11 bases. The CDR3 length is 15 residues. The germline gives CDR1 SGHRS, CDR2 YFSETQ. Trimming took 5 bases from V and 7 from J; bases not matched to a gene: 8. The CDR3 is CASSLLTSGKNEQFF. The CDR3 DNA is TGCGCCAGCAGTCTCCTGACTAGCGGGAAGAATGAGCAGTTCTTC.

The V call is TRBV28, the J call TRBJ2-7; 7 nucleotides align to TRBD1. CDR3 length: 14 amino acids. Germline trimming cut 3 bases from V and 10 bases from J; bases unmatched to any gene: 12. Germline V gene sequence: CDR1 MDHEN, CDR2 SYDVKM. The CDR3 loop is CASSFPGTATRQYF. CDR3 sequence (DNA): TGTGCCAGCAGTTTCCCCGGGACAGCTACGAGACAGTACTTC.

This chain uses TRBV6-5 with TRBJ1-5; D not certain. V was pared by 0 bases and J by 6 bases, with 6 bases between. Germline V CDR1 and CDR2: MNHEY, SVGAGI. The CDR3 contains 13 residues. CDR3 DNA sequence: TGTGCCAGCAGTTACTCTCTAAGTCAGCCCCAGCATTTT. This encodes CASSYSLSQPQHF.

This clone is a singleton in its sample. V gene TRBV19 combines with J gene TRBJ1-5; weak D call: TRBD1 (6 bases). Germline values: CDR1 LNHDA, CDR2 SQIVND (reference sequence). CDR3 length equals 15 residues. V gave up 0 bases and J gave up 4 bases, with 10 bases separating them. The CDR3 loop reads CASSIDSGENQPQHF. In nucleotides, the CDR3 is TGTGCCAGTAGTATAGATTCAGGGGAAAATCAGCCCCAGCATTTT.

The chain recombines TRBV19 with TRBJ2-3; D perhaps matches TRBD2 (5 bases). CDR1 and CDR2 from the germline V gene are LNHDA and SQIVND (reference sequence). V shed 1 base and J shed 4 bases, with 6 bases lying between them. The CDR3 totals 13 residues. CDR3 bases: TGTGCCAGTAGTATAGCCGGGGCAGATACGCAGTATTTT. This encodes CASSIAGADTQYF.